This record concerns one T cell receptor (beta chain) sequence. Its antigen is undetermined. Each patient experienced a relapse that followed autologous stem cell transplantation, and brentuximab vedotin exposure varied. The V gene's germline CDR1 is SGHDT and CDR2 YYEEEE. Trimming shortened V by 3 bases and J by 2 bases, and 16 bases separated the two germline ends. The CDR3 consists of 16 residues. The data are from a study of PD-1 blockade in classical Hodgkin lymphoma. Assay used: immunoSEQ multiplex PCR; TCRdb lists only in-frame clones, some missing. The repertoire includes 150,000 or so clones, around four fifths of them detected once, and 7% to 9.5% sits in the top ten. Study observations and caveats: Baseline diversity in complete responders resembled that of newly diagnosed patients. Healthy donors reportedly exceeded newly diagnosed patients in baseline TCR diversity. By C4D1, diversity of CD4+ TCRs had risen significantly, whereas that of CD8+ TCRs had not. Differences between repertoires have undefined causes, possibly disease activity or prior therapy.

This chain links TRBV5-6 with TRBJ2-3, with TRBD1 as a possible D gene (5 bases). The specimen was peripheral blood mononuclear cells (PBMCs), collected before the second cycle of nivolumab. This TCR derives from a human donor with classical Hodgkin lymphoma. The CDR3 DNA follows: TGTGCCAGCAGCTCGTGGGGCAGTTCCATCACAGATACGCAGTATTTT. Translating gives CASSSWGSSITDTQYF. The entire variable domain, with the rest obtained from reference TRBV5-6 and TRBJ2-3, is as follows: DAGVTQSPTHLIKTRGQQVTLRCSPKSGHDTVSWYQQALGQGPQFIFQYYEEEERQRGNFPDRFSGHQFPNYSSELNVNALLLGDSALYLCASSSWGSSITDTQYFGPGTRLTVL.